The 20 T cell receptor beta chains below all came from one sample that was sequenced in a study of response to subunit inactivated influenza vaccine. TCRdb itself ran the RT-PCR reads through MiXCR, one entry per CDR3 protein. The table shows around 190,000 distinct CDR3 sequences, with around 8.8% occurring only once. The sequenced sample was non-naive T cells sorted from PBMCs, obtained on the day of vaccination. Receptor source: a man aged 45-60 years who received an inactivated influenza vaccine.

At least ten counts were recorded for this clonotype. This chain joins TRBV6-2 or TRBV6-3 and TRBJ2-3, with 10 positions matching TRBD1. The CDR3 has 13 amino acids. J was trimmed by 6 bases and V by 6 bases; bases with no gene match: 3. Germline V gene lookup returns CDR1 MNHEY and CDR2 SVGEGT. Here the CDR3 reads CASSRQGADTQYF. The CDR3 DNA sequence: TGTGCCAGCAGCAGACAGGGGGCGGATACGCAGTATTTT.

Ten or more counts support this clonotype. The chain carries TRBV4-1 and TRBJ2-7; D unclear. Trimming stripped 4 bases from V and 4 bases from J, with 11 bases between. Germline V CDR1 and CDR2: MGHRA, YSYEKL. The CDR3 has 13 residues. The CDR3 bases are TGCGCCAGCAGCCGGACGGACGATTACGAGCAGTACTTC. Translation: CASSRTDDYEQYF.

This clonotype showed up many times. The V gene is TRBV5-1, the J gene TRBJ2-5; D is unclear. The V end lost 4 bases, the J end lost 1 base, and 5 bases lay between the germline ends. Germline V CDR1 and CDR2: SGHRS, YFSETQ. The CDR3 spans 12 residues. CDR3 DNA sequence: TGCGCCAGCAGCCCGTCCCAAGAGACCCAGTACTTC. The encoded protein is CASSPSQETQYF.

The V call is TRBV9, the J call TRBJ2-1; TRBD1 might be the D (5 bases). The V and J ends lost 7 bases and 4 bases respectively, with 15 bases between them. CDR3 size: 14 residues. Per germline, CDR1 SGDLS and CDR2 YYNGEE. The CDR3 loop reads CASGPRGTYNEQFF. CDR3 DNA: TGTGCCAGCGGACCTAGGGGAACTTACAATGAGCAGTTCTTC.

The J gene is TRBJ2-4, the V gene TRBV7-9; D is uncertain. Trimming left V 3 bases short and J 1 base short, with 16 bases between. CDR1 and CDR2 from the germline V gene are SEHNR and FQNEAQ (reference sequence). This CDR3 comprises 17 residues. CDR3 sequence: CASSLSFGEVAKNIQYF. CDR3 nucleotide sequence: TGTGCCAGCAGCTTGAGTTTTGGAGAGGTGGCCAAAAACATTCAGTACTTC.

The chain is built from TRBV25-1 and TRBJ2-6; 9 nucleotides line up with TRBD1. The germline V gene has CDR1 MGHDK and CDR2 SYGVNS. V gave up 5 bases and J gave up 0 bases; unmatched junction bases: 11. CDR3 length equals 19 residues. In nucleotides, the CDR3 is TGTGCCAGCAGTTCTCCCAGACAGGGGGGACCCTCTGGGGCCAACGTCCTGACTTTC. This translates into CASSSPRQGGPSGANVLTF.

This clonotype was seen at least ten times. This chain uses TRBV5-1 with TRBJ2-1, with 12 bases matching TRBD2. Germline-derived CDR1 and CDR2 are SGHRS and YFSETQ. The CDR3 has 19 residues. J lost 3 bases, V lost 4 bases, and 14 bases had no gene match. The CDR3 reads CASSPLFLAGGPVYNEQFF. In DNA form, the CDR3 reads TGCGCCAGCAGCCCGCTATTCCTAGCGGGAGGGCCCGTCTACAATGAGCAGTTCTTC.

This clonotype has at least ten counts. The chain links TRBV6-1 to TRBJ1-1, with D perhaps matching TRBD1 (5 bases). Trimming left V 1 base short and J 5 bases short, with 8 bases between. Germline V lookup: CDR1 MNHNS, CDR2 SASEGT. The CDR3 loop spans 13 amino acids. CDR3 DNA sequence: TGTGCCAGCAGTGAAGTCGGGGGAACTGAAGCTTTCTTT. Translation gives CASSEVGGTEAFF.

This clonotype was seen a handful of times. J is TRBJ2-3 and V is TRBV28, with D perhaps being TRBD1 or TRBD2 (5 bases each). Trimming removed 4 bases at V and 2 bases at J, with 19 bases between. The germline gives CDR1 MDHEN, CDR2 SYDVKM. This CDR3 region has 17 residues. CDR3 sequence reads: CASSSLRGRIYTDTQYF. CDR3 nucleotides: TGTGCCAGCAGTTCGCTGAGGGGTAGAATTTACACAGATACGCAGTATTTT. Filled out from reference TRBV28 and TRBJ2-3, the complete variable domain reads DVKVTQSSRYLVKRTGEKVFLECVQDMDHENMFWYRQDPGLGLRLIYFSYDVKMKEKGDIPEGYSVSREKKERFSLILESASTNQTSMYLCASSSLRGRIYTDTQYFGPGTRLTVL.

This clonotype was observed a few times. The V and J genes are TRBV4-2 and TRBJ2-4; 7 bases agree with TRBD1. The CDR3 loop spans 14 amino acids. The V and J ends lost 4 bases and 8 bases, in that order; junction bases with no gene match: 8. CDR1 LGHNA and CDR2 YNFKEQ come from the germline V gene. In DNA, the CDR3 is TGTGCCAGCAGCCCGACAGGGAGCGTGGACATTCAGTACTTC. It yields the protein CASSPTGSVDIQYF.

About this clonotype itself: The germline gene is not matched at one end of the junction; a read error may be the cause. The rearrangement links TRBV12-3 or TRBV12-4 to TRBJ2-1, with TRBD2 identical over 9 bases. The CDR3 is 13 residues long. CDR3 region: CASNLAGDNEQFF. CDR3 sequence (DNA): TGTGCCAGCAATTTAGCGGGGGACAATGAGCAGTTCTTC.

The V gene is TRBV20-1, the J gene TRBJ1-1; 7 positions agree with TRBD1. There are 13 residues in the CDR3. CDR1 and CDR2 (germline): DFQATT, SNEGSKA (reference sequence). V lost 3 bases to trimming and J lost 5 bases; unmatched junction nucleotides: 6. This CDR3 is CSASPQGRTEAFF. The CDR3 nucleotides read TGCAGTGCTAGCCCACAGGGGAGGACTGAAGCTTTCTTT.

This clonotype has more than one count but fewer than ten. This rearrangement joins TRBV27 to TRBJ1-1, with D tentatively TRBD1 (5 bases). The CDR3 runs 14 residues. Germline assignment: CDR1 MNHEY and CDR2 SMNVEV (reference sequence). Trimming pared 1 base from V and 1 base from J, leaving 7 bases between. CDR3 protein: CASSLWGGNTEAFF. DNA for the CDR3: TGTGCCAGCAGTTTATGGGGCGGGAACACTGAAGCTTTCTTT.

The chain couples TRBV5-1 to TRBJ1-1; maybe TRBD1 (6 bases). The V end lost 4 bases, the J end lost 1 base, and 8 bases lay between the germline ends. Germline V gives CDR1 SGHRS, CDR2 YFSETQ. The CDR3 consists of 13 residues. CDR3 loop: CASSEQGNTEAFF. Written as DNA, the CDR3 is TGCGCCAGCAGCGAACAGGGGAACACTGAAGCTTTCTTT. Looking up the rest from reference TRBV5-1 and TRBJ1-1 gives the full variable domain: KAGVTQTPRYLIKTRGQQVTLSCSPISGHRSVSWYQQTPGQGLQFLFEYFSETQRNKGNFPGRFSGRQFSNSRSEMNVSTLELGDSALYLCASSEQGNTEAFFGQGTRLTVV.

The rearrangement links TRBV19 to TRBJ2-3; D is undetermined. The CDR3 totals 13 residues. V was shortened by 5 bases and J by 2 bases, with 8 bases between the two germline ends. The germline V gene encodes CDR1 LNHDA and CDR2 SQIVND (reference sequence). CDR3 sequence: CASSVTNTDTQYF. The CDR3 nucleotides read TGTGCCAGTAGTGTAACTAACACAGATACGCAGTATTTT.

The CDR3 here is CASSQQGAGTEAFF. Written as DNA, the CDR3 is TGTGCCAGCAGCCAGCAGGGGGCTGGTACTGAAGCTTTCTTT. V gene TRBV27 combines with J gene TRBJ1-1; 8 nucleotides line up with TRBD1. V shed 6 bases and J 5 bases; nucleotides not matched to a gene: 8. This CDR3 is built from 14 residues. Germline assignment: CDR1 MNHEY and CDR2 SMNVEV (reference sequence).

The table lists this clonotype with many counts. The chain joins TRBV29-1 to TRBJ1-1; no definite D call. CDR1 is SQVTM and CDR2 is ANQGSEA in the germline V gene. V lost 6 bases, J lost 3 bases, and 5 bases lay in between. CDR3 length equals 10 residues. This chain's CDR3 is CSVLDTEAFF. In DNA form, the CDR3 reads TGCAGCGTACTAGACACTGAAGCTTTCTTT.

The chain is built from TRBV2 and TRBJ1-4; D perhaps matches TRBD1 (5 bases). The CDR3 spans 14 residues. The V and J ends lost 3 bases and 3 bases respectively, with 8 bases between them. In germline, CDR1 is SNHLY, CDR2 FYNNEI. In nucleotides, the CDR3 is TGTGCCAGCAGTGAGGGCAGGGCTAATGAAAAACTGTTTTTT. Residues: CASSEGRANEKLFF.

This clonotype was observed at least ten times. The V call is TRBV7-8, the J call TRBJ2-7; D is unresolved. V lost 4 bases and J 6 bases, leaving 10 bases between the germline ends. The germline V gene encodes CDR1 SGHVS and CDR2 FQNEAQ. CDR3 length: 12 residues. The CDR3, as DNA: TGTGCCAGCAGCTGGACCCATACCGAGCAGTACTTC. Residues: CASSWTHTEQYF.

This sequence joins TRBV2 and TRBJ2-3, with 12 bases aligning to TRBD2. V shed 5 bases and J 5 bases; nucleotides not matched to a gene: 14. Germline CDR1 is SNHLY and CDR2 is FYNNEI. This CDR3 has 18 residues. The CDR3 is CASSPSPTSGSSVDTQYF. CDR3 coding DNA: TGTGCCAGCAGTCCGAGTCCGACTAGCGGGAGTTCCGTAGATACGCAGTATTTT.